This TCR beta chain is from a study of cytomegalovirus exposure and HLA in healthy donors. At the level of the study: Some 180 million T cells yielded 100 million or so unique TCR beta sequences in earlier analysis. Study results and limitations: TCR beta sequences numbering under 20,000 were associated with HLA alleles at 0.05 false discovery rate in a later analysis.

At collection, donors were nominally healthy, but unrecorded immune exposures were probable. Researchers ran the PCR with 60 Vbeta and 13 Jbeta primers. Libraries were prepared by immunoSEQ multiplex PCR; TCRdb keeps only in-frame clonotypes and omits some of them. The table shows over 85,000 clones, with 75% to 85% occurring only once. The CDR3 loop spans 13 amino acids. The germline V and J ends were trimmed by 0 bases and 6 bases, with 6 bases remaining between them. Germline V gene sequence: CDR1 SGHDN, CDR2 FVKESK. Remarks on this clone: Antigen unknown.

V usage is TRBV14 and J usage is TRBJ1-5; no clear D. Sequencing was done on a sample of PBMCs. This clonotype was obtained from a woman aged 35 to 49 in good health and CMV-seronegative. The CDR3 DNA reads TGTGCCAGCAGCCAAGATCCGGTTCAGCCCCAGCATTTT. Its protein is CASSQDPVQPQHF.